The clone carrying this T cell receptor beta chain was counted at least ten times. The antigen is unknown. The V and J ends lost 4 bases and 0 bases respectively, with 14 bases between them. Germline CDR1 and CDR2: SGHTA and FQGNSA. There are 16 residues in the CDR3. TCRdb called the reads again in MiXCR, with one record for every CDR3 protein. Of some 600,000 distinct CDR3 sequences listed, 24% are singletons. This entry is derived from a study of T cell repertoires in cytomegalovirus infection. Study-wide results and caveats: Predominance within the ex vivo response was attributable to HLA-C-restricted CMV-specific TCR beta clonotypes.

The V gene is TRBV7-2, the J gene TRBJ2-3, with a weak D call TRBD2 (6 bases). This TCR was sampled from a human donor in good health (CMV status not recorded). Some clones in this sample may be carry-over from other donors' samples. The sequenced sample consisted of CD8+ T cells from PBMCs. The CDR3 reads CASSSPDGTSTDTQYF. DNA for the CDR3: TGTGCCAGCAGCTCCCCGGACGGGACTAGCACAGATACGCAGTATTTT.